The 2 T cell receptor beta chains below were found in one sample sequenced in a study of cytomegalovirus exposure and HLA in healthy donors. PCR involved 60 Vbeta and 13 Jbeta primers. The protocol was immunoSEQ multiplex PCR, while the TCRdb copy is restricted to in-frame clones and leaves out a portion. In the table there are about 160,000 clones, about 88% of which are singletons. Sequencing input: PBMCs. The receptors originated from a man younger than 35 in good health and CMV-seropositive.

The chain recombines TRBV6-4 with TRBJ1-1, with D perhaps TRBD1 (5 bases). V gave up 8 bases and J gave up 1 base, with 11 bases separating them. The CDR3 spans 13 residues. CDR1 and CDR2 (germline): MRHNA, SNTAGT. CDR3 region: CASSQRGNTEAFF. The CDR3 nucleotides read TGTGCCAGCTCCCAAAGGGGGAACACTGAAGCTTTCTTT.

This chain joins TRBV2 and TRBJ1-3; D not resolved. Germline V lookup: CDR1 SNHLY, CDR2 FYNNEI. The length of the CDR3 is 15 residues. V gave up 2 bases and J gave up 0 bases, with 8 bases separating them. CDR3 loop: CASSELEVSGNTIYF. DNA of the CDR3: TGTGCCAGCAGTGAACTAGAAGTCTCTGGAAACACCATATATTTT.